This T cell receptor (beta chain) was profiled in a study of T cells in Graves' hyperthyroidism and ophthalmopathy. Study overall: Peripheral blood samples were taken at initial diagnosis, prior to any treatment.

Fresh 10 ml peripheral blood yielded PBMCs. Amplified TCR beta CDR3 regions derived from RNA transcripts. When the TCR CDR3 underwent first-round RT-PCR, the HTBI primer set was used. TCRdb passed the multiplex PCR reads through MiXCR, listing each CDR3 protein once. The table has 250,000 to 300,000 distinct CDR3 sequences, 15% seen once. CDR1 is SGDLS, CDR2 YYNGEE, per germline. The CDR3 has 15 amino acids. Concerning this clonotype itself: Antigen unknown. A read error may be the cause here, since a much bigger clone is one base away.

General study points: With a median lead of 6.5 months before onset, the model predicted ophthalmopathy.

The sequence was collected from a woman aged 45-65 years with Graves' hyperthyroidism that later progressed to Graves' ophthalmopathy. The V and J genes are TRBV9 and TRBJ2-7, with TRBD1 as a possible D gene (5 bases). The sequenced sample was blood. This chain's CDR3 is CAGSVGLGQTYEQYF. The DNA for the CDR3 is TGTGCCGGCAGCGTAGGTCTGGGGCAAACCTACGAGCAGTACTTC.